This T cell receptor (beta chain) derives from a study of blood T cell repertoires in COVID-19. Study at large: COVID-19 samples, acute and convalescent, were from the United States, Italy and Spain. PBMCs, B-cell-depleted T cells, or T cells were the source of the cDNA or gDNA that made up the material.

Original methodology: For nucleated cells, counts were estimated from reference gene primer amplification. Assay used: immunoSEQ multiplex PCR; TCRdb lists only in-frame clones, some missing. V, J and clone size reflect that table, while D and trimming were determined from the DNA. The sample lists 30,000 to 35,000 clones, 85% occurring once. Deletions cut 8 bases from V and 1 base from J, with 14 bases between. The CDR3 runs 14 residues. Germline lookup yields CDR1 SGHAT and CDR2 FQNNGV. The V call is TRBV11-2, the J call TRBJ1-1, with D perhaps matching TRBD1 (6 bases). This TCR came from a human donor with acute or convalescent COVID-19. The donor label of this sample is uncertain. The sample consisted of peripheral blood. Here the CDR3 reads CASAQGISNTEAFF. The CDR3 bases are TGTGCCAGCGCCCAGGGGATCTCGAACACTGAAGCTTTCTTT. The whole variable domain, filled in from reference TRBV11-2 and TRBJ1-1, reads EAGVAQSPRYKIIEKRQSVAFWCNPISGHATLYWYQQILGQGPKLLIQFQNNGVVDDSQLPKDRFSAERLKGVDSTLKIQPAKLEDSAVYLCASAQGISNTEAFFGQGTRLTVV.